The 17 T cell receptor beta chains presented below share a single source sample, sequenced in a study of regulatory T cells in long-lasting Graves disease (dated by TCRdb to 2020 to 2023). The library was produced with multiplex PCR. Sequencing was performed on an Illumina HiSeq 4000. iRepertoire HTBI primers and Arm-PCR amplification of CDR3 regions were used to construct TCR beta libraries. TCRdb passed the public sequencing reads through fastp at Q25 and MiXCR, retaining productive beta sequences. Rows are unified per CDR3 protein, each entry keeping the most common DNA and genes. Within this sample are hundreds of thousands of distinct CDR3 sequences, with approximately 13% of them counted one time only. Of the sample, 8% to 10% is held by the ten largest clones. Reading the label with the study, this specimen's time point is: newly diagnosed GD, antithyroid drugs for less than 3 months. For both TCR sequencing and RNA sequencing, RNA was extracted from PBMCs using TRIzol.

These data were also reused for a study on T cells in Graves' hyperthyroidism and ophthalmopathy.

This specimen was peripheral blood mononuclear cells (PBMCs), taken at new diagnosis, from a patient treated with antithyroid drugs. Receptor source: a man aged 25 to 40 with Graves disease. Donor details come from another sample of the same person, matched by shared clones.

This clonotype was detected only a few times. J is TRBJ2-7 and V is TRBV3-1; 10 bases are shared with TRBD1. V dropped 6 bases and J dropped 3; count of bases not matched to a gene: 14. Germline values: CDR1 LGHDT, CDR2 YNNKEL (reference sequence). This CDR3 has 17 amino acids. The DNA for the CDR3 is TGTGCCAGCAGTCCCGGGACAGGGGTGGGTAGGGGCTACGAGCAGTACTTC. Translated, it gives CASSPGTGVGRGYEQYF.

This clonotype was seen ten or more times. The chain has TRBV5-1 and TRBJ2-1; D might be TRBD2 (5 bases). This CDR3 is built from 13 residues. Germline lookup yields CDR1 SGHRS and CDR2 YFSETQ. The ends were cut back, 2 bases at V and 8 bases at J, with 11 bases in the middle. The CDR3 spells CASSFEGEYEQFF. The DNA for the CDR3 is TGCGCCAGCAGCTTCGAGGGTGAATATGAGCAGTTCTTC.

This clonotype has ten or more counts. The gene calls are TRBV11-2 and TRBJ2-5, with D unresolved. CDR1 and CDR2 (germline): SGHAT, FQNNGV. The V gene lost 0 bases and the J gene lost 1 base, with 9 bases spanning the gap. CDR3 length: 15 residues. The CDR3 is CASSLDYGIQETQYF. The CDR3 region has the DNA TGTGCCAGCAGCTTAGATTACGGCATCCAAGAGACCCAGTACTTC. Full variable domain (missing parts from reference TRBV11-2 and TRBJ2-5): EAGVAQSPRYKIIEKRQSVAFWCNPISGHATLYWYQQILGQGPKLLIQFQNNGVVDDSQLPKDRFSAERLKGVDSTLKIQPAKLEDSAVYLCASSLDYGIQETQYFGPGTRLLVL.

The sample holds many counts of this clonotype. J is TRBJ2-7 and V is TRBV6-1; no clear D. Germline CDR1 and CDR2: MNHNS and SASEGT. The CDR3 is 15 residues long. With 1 base removed from V and 0 bases from J, the gap between germline ends came to 10 bases. The CDR3 here is CASSEGLDVSYEQYF. CDR3 in DNA: TGTGCCAGCAGTGAAGGGCTAGACGTCTCCTACGAGCAGTACTTC.

This clonotype was picked up many times. The chain uses TRBV7-2 and TRBJ1-1; D unresolved. From germline, CDR1 is SGHTA and CDR2 FQGNSA. V lost 2 bases and J lost 5, with 9 bases in between. This CDR3 is built from 13 residues. The CDR3 coding sequence is TGTGCCAGCAGCTTAATCTGGGGAACTGAAGCTTTCTTT. This gives the protein CASSLIWGTEAFF.

This clonotype was picked up a small number of times. The rearrangement links TRBV20-1 to TRBJ2-7; 7 bases line up with TRBD2. After removal of 6 bases from V and 9 bases from J, the junction contained 11 bases not matched to a gene. CDR1 is DFQATT and CDR2 is SNEGSKA in the germline V gene (reference sequence). The CDR3 has 12 amino acids. CDR3 DNA: TGCAGTGCGCTACAGGTTTGGGGGGGGCAGTACTTC. This encodes CSALQVWGGQYF.

This clonotype was picked up a small number of times. J is TRBJ1-6 and V is TRBV5-6, with D possibly matching TRBD1 (5 bases). V lost 1 base, J lost 3 bases, and 8 bases lay in between. Looked up from germline, CDR1 is SGHDT and CDR2 is YYEEEE. The length of the CDR3 is 15 residues. Written as DNA, the CDR3 is TGTGCCAGCAGCTTGATGACAGACTATAATTCACCCCTCCACTTT. Translating it yields CASSLMTDYNSPLHF.

This clonotype appeared a few times. The chain couples TRBV20-1 to TRBJ2-7, with TRBD1 identical over 9 bases. Unmatched junction bases numbered 8, after V lost 0 bases and J lost 5 bases. The CDR3 contains 15 residues. In germline, CDR1 is DFQATT, CDR2 SNEGSKA (reference sequence). The CDR3 coding sequence is TGCAGTGCTAGAGATCAAGGGACAGGGTCCCACGAGCAGTACTTC. Its protein is CSARDQGTGSHEQYF.

This clonotype was seen a handful of times. The chain uses TRBV6-2 or TRBV6-3 and TRBJ1-5; D gene ambiguous. Germline loops: CDR1 MNHEY, CDR2 SVGEGT. The ends were cut back, 4 bases at V and 9 bases at J, with 13 bases in the middle. The CDR3 is 13 residues long. CDR3 nucleotides: TGTGCCAGCAGTTCCTCCAGGCAAAGGCCCCAGCATTTT. The encoded protein is CASSSSRQRPQHF.

The CDR3 DNA follows: TGCGCCAGCAGCCAAGTAGGGACAGGGATTTCCTACGAGCAGTACTTC. Translation: CASSQVGTGISYEQYF. The rearrangement links TRBV4-1 to TRBJ2-7, with TRBD1 identical over 9 bases. V shed 1 base and J 1 base; nucleotides not matched to a gene: 5. Germline CDR1 is MGHRA and CDR2 is YSYEKL. The CDR3 spans 16 residues.

This clonotype was seen ten or more times. The chain couples TRBV30 to TRBJ2-1; 7 bases agree with TRBD2. The trim removed 3 bases at V and 2 bases at J, leaving 4 bases unmatched. There are 14 residues in the CDR3. CDR1 GTSNPN and CDR2 SVGIG come from the germline V gene (reference sequence). CDR3 nucleotide sequence: TGTGCCTGGAGCAGCGGGGCGCCCTACAATGAGCAGTTCTTC. Translation gives CAWSSGAPYNEQFF.

This clonotype was recorded at least ten times. The J gene is TRBJ1-3, the V gene TRBV29-1; no clear D. The CDR3 runs 14 residues. Germline V gives CDR1 SQVTM, CDR2 ANQGSEA. The germline V and J ends were trimmed by 7 bases and 0 bases, with 13 bases remaining between them. This chain's CDR3 is CSGRGHLSGNTIYF. In DNA, the CDR3 is TGCAGCGGGAGAGGGCATCTCTCTGGAAACACCATATATTTT.

This clonotype occurred many times. The chain combines TRBV2 with TRBJ2-3; 7 nucleotides align to TRBD2. V shed 3 bases, J shed 4 bases, and the junction held 7 bases outside the gene matches. The CDR3 is 15 residues long. Germline CDR1 SNHLY, CDR2 FYNNEI. CDR3 bases: TGTGCCAGCAGTGAGGTCCGGGAGGTAGCAGATACGCAGTATTTT. Translated, it gives CASSEVREVADTQYF. The full variable domain, its missing parts supplied by reference TRBV2 and TRBJ2-3, is EPEVTQTPSHQVTQMGQEVILRCVPISNHLYFYWYRQILGQKVEFLVSFYNNEISEKSEIFDDQFSVERPDGSNFTLKIRSTKLEDSAMYFCASSEVREVADTQYFGPGTRLTVL.

This clonotype appeared many times. The chain carries TRBV28 and TRBJ2-7; D is ambiguous. The CDR3 has 10 amino acids. V shed 5 bases and J shed 9 bases, with 8 bases lying between them. The germline gives CDR1 MDHEN, CDR2 SYDVKM. In nucleotides, the CDR3 is TGTGCCAGCAGTGCTTCCGGGCAGTACTTC. It translates to CASSASGQYF.

This clonotype appeared many times. V is TRBV12-3 or TRBV12-4 and J is TRBJ2-7, with TRBD2 as a possible D gene (5 bases). Trimming pared 3 bases from V and 0 bases from J, leaving 18 bases between. This CDR3 contains 17 residues. The CDR3 coding sequence is TGTGCCAGCAGTTTCCGACCCTATGGACGGGGCTCCTACGAGCAGTACTTC. The encoded protein is CASSFRPYGRGSYEQYF.

This clonotype was seen ten or more times. The J gene is TRBJ1-4, the V gene TRBV6-5; D is possibly TRBD1 (6 bases). This CDR3 contains 16 residues. Germline V gene sequence: CDR1 MNHEY, CDR2 SVGAGI. The V gene lost 2 bases and the J gene lost 0 bases, with 10 bases spanning the gap. CDR3 sequence: CASSYPHRATNEKLFF. CDR3 sequence (DNA): TGTGCCAGCAGTTACCCTCACAGGGCAACTAATGAAAAACTGTTTTTT.

This clonotype was observed a handful of times. This chain uses TRBV7-9 with TRBJ2-7, with 7 nucleotides matching TRBD2. The CDR3 length is 15 residues. The V segment lost 1 base and the J segment 3 bases; nucleotides outside the gene matches: 6. Germline V CDR1 and CDR2: SEHNR, FQNEAQ (reference sequence). The DNA of the CDR3 is TGTGCCAGCAGCTTAGGGCGGGAGAAGGGCTACGAGCAGTACTTC. Translation: CASSLGREKGYEQYF.